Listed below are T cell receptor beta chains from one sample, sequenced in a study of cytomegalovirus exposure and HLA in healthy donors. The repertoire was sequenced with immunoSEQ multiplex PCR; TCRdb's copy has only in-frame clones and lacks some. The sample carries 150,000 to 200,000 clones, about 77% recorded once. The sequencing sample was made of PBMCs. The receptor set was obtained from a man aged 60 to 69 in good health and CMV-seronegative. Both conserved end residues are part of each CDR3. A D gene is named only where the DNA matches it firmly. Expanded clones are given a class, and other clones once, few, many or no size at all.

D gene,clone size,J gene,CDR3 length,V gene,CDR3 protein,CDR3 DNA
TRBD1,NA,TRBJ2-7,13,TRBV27,CASSLRTGREQYF,TGTGCCAGCAGTCTACGGACAGGGAGAGAGCAGTACTTC
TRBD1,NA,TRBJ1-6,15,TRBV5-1,CASSSRTGGYSPLHF,TGCGCCAGCAGCTCCAGGACAGGGGGATATTCACCCCTCCACTTT
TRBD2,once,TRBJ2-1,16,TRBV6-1,CASSEALAGGGNEQFF,TGTGCCAGCAGTGAAGCACTAGCGGGAGGAGGGAATGAGCAGTTCTTC
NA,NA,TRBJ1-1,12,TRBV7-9,CASSLGQPEAFF,TGTGCCAGCAGCCTCGGACAGCCGGAAGCTTTCTTT
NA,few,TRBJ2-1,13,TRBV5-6,CASSWAGRNEQFF,TGTGCCAGCAGCTGGGCAGGGAGGAATGAGCAGTTCTTC
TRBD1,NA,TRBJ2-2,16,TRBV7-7,CASSLVGGSNTGELFF,TGTGCTAGCAGCTTAGTAGGGGGCTCGAACACCGGGGAGCTGTTTTTT
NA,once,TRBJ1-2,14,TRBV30,CAWSLTRVNYGYTF,TGTGCCTGGAGTCTAACCAGGGTGAACTATGGCTACACCTTC
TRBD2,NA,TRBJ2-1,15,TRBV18,CASTGTSGTINEQFF,TGTGCCAGCACCGGGACTAGCGGGACGATCAATGAGCAGTTCTTC
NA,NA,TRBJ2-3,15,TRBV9,CASSVAERRTDTQYF,TGTGCCAGCAGCGTAGCGGAGAGGAGGACAGATACGCAGTATTTT
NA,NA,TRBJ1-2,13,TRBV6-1,CASSESGGYGYTF,TGTGCCAGCAGTGAATCCGGGGGCTATGGCTACACCTTC
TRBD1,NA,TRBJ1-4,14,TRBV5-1,CASSAGQINEKLFF,TGCGCCAGCAGCGCGGGACAGATTAATGAAAAACTGTTTTTT
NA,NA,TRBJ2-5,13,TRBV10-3,CAISGGQAETQYF,TGTGCCATCAGTGGGGGCCAAGCGGAGACCCAGTACTTC
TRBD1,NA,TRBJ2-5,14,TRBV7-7,CASSPRDRVETQYF,TGTGCTAGCAGCCCAAGGGACAGGGTGGAGACCCAGTACTTC
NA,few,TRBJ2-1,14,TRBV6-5,CATRSFGSYNEQFF,TGTGCCACCCGTAGTTTCGGCTCCTACAATGAGCAGTTCTTC
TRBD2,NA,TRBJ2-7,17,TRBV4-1,CASSPGLAGEFSYEQYF,TGCGCCAGCAGCCCGGGACTAGCGGGAGAGTTCTCCTACGAGCAGTACTTC
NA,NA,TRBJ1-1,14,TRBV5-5,CASSLGTRNTEAFF,TGTGCCAGCAGCTTGGGGACAAGGAACACTGAAGCTTTCTTT
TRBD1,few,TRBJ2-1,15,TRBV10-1,CASSGQPGQGYEQFF,TGCGCCAGCAGTGGCCAACCGGGACAGGGGTATGAGCAGTTCTTC
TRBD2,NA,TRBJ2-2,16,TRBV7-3,CASSSRLAPNTGELFF,TGTGCCAGCAGCTCTCGACTAGCGCCGAACACCGGGGAGCTGTTTTTT
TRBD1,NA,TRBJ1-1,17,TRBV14,CASSQAPARGRNTEAFF,TGTGCCAGCAGCCAAGCCCCGGCGAGGGGGCGGAACACTGAAGCTTTCTTT
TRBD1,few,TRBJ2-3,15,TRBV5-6,CASSSEVAGGDTQYF,TGTGCCAGCAGCTCGGAAGTGGCAGGGGGAGATACGCAGTATTTT
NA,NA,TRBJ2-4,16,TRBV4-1,CASSQGGEISKNIQYF,TGCGCCAGCAGCCAAGGGGGGGAAATTTCCAAAAACATTCAGTACTTC
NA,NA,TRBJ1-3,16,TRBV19,CASSIGAATSGNTIYF,TGTGCCAGTAGTATAGGCGCGGCCACCTCTGGAAACACCATATATTTT
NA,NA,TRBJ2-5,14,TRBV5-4,CASSASARPETQYF,TGTGCCAGCAGCGCCTCAGCGAGGCCAGAGACCCAGTACTTC
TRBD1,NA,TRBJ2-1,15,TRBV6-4,CASSPSGTATIEQFF,TGTGCCAGCAGTCCCTCCGGGACAGCTACAATAGAGCAGTTCTTC
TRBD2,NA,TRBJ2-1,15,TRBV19,CASSGTSGGHNEQFF,TGTGCCAGTAGTGGGACTAGCGGGGGCCACAATGAGCAGTTCTTC
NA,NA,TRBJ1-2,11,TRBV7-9,CASSPAGGYTF,TGTGCCAGCAGCCCAGCGGGTGGCTACACCTTC
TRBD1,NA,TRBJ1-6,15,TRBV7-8,CASSLRQGVNSPLHF,TGTGCCAGCAGCCTACGACAGGGAGTAAATTCACCCCTCCACTTT
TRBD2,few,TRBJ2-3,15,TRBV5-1,CASSPGLAISDTQYF,TGCGCCAGCAGCCCGGGACTAGCGATCTCAGATACGCAGTATTTT
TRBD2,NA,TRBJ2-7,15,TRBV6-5,CASSLRLADRYEQYF,TGTGCCAGCAGTCTGCGACTAGCGGACCGTTACGAGCAGTACTTC
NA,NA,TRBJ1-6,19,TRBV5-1,CASSLDGPGAQGYNSPLHF,TGCGCCAGCAGCTTGGATGGCCCGGGAGCCCAGGGATATAATTCACCCCTCCACTTT
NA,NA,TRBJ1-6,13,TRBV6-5,CASRIRENSPLHF,TGTGCCAGCAGGATCAGGGAAAATTCACCCCTCCACTTT
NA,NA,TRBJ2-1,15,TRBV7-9,CASSLVIGGFNEQFF,TGTGCCAGCAGCTTAGTAATTGGGGGGTTCAATGAGCAGTTCTTC
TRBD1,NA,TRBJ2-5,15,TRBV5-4,CASSLGQGHQETQYF,TGTGCCAGCAGCTTGGGACAGGGCCACCAAGAGACCCAGTACTTC
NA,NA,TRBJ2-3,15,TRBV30,CAWSGGRIRTDTQYF,TGTGCCTGGAGTGGAGGGCGGATTCGCACAGATACGCAGTATTTT
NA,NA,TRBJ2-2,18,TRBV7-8,CASSPTLLRGGNTGELFF,TGTGCCAGCAGCCCGACCCTTTTACGGGGAGGGAACACCGGGGAGCTGTTTTTT
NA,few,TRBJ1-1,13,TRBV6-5,CASSEMTNTEAFF,TGTGCCAGCAGTGAAATGACTAACACTGAAGCTTTCTTT
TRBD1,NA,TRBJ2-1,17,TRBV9,CASSAITGDKPWNEQFF,TGTGCCAGCAGCGCGATTACAGGGGACAAACCCTGGAATGAGCAGTTCTTC
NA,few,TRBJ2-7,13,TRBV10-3,CAIGLSHSYEQYF,TGTGCCATCGGCCTCTCGCATTCCTACGAGCAGTACTTC
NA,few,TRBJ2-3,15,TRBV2,CASSDADLRGDTQYF,TGTGCCAGCAGTGACGCCGACCTCAGGGGAGATACGCAGTATTTT
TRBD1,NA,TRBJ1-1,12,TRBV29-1,CSVGDRVTEAFF,TGCAGCGTGGGGGACAGGGTCACTGAAGCTTTCTTT
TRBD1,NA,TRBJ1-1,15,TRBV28,CASSLRQGPDTEAFF,TGTGCCAGCAGTCTTCGACAGGGACCGGACACTGAAGCTTTCTTT
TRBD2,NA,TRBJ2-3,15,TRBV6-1,CASSVTSGGRDTQYF,TGTGCCAGCAGTGTGACTAGCGGGGGTCGAGATACGCAGTATTTT
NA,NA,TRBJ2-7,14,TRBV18,CASSTEADSYEQYF,TGTGCCAGCTCCACTGAGGCTGATTCCTACGAGCAGTACTTC
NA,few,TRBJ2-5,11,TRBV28,CASRLQETQYF,TGTGCCAGCAGACTCCAAGAGACCCAGTACTTC
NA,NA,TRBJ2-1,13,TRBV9,CASSFRGAGEQFF,TGTGCCAGCAGCTTCCGGGGGGCTGGGGAGCAGTTCTTC
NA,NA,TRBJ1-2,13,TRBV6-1,CASSEAGGSRYTF,TGTGCCAGCAGTGAAGCGGGGGGGTCGCGCTACACCTTC
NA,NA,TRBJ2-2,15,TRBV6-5,CASFTQGRNTGELFF,TGTGCCAGCTTTACACAGGGCCGGAACACCGGGGAGCTGTTTTTT
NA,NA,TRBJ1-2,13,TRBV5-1,CASSLRDTDGYTF,TGCGCCAGCAGCCTCCGGGACACAGATGGCTACACCTTC
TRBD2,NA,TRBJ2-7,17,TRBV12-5,CASGLPDDSGSPYEQYF,TGTGCTAGTGGTTTGCCCGATGATAGCGGGAGCCCATACGAGCAGTACTTC